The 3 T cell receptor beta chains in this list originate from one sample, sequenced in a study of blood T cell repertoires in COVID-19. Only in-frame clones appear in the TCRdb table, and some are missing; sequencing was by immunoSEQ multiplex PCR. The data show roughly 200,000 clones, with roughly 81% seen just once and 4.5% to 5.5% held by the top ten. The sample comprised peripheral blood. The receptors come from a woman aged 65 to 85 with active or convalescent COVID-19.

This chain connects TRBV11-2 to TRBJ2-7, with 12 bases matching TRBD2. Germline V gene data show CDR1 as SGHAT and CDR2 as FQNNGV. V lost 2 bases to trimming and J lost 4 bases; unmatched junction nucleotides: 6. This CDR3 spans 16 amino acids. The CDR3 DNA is TGTGCCAGCAGCTTAATGCTAGCGGGAGGGGGGTACGAGCAGTACTTC. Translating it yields CASSLMLAGGGYEQYF.

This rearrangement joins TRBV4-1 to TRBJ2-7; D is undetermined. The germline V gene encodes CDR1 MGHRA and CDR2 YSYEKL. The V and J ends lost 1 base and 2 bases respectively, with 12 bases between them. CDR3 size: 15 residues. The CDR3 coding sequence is TGCGCCAGCAGCCAAGTTGAGGCACCGACCTACGAGCAGTACTTC. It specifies CASSQVEAPTYEQYF.

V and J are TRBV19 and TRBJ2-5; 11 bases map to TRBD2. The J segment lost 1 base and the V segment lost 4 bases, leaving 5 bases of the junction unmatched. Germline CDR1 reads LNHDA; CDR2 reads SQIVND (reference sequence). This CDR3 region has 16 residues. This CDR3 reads CASSNRLAGSQETQYF. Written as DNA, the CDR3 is TGTGCCAGTAGTAATCGACTAGCGGGGTCCCAAGAGACCCAGTACTTC.